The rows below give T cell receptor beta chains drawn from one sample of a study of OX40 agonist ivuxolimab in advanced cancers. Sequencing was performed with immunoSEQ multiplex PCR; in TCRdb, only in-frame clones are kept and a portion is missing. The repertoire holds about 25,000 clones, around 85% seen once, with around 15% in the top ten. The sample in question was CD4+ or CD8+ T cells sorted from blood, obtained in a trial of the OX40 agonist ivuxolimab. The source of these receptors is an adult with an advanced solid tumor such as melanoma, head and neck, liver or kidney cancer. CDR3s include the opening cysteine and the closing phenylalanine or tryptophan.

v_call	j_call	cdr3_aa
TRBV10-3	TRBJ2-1	CAIADTGQNEQFF
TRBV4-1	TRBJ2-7	CASSQVSGFQGEQYF
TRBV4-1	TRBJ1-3	CASSQEYPFSGNTIYF
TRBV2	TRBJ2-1	CASLPTSASSNEQFF
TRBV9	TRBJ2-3	CASSAGGGSHTQYF
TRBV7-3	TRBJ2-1	CASSLLGDEQFF
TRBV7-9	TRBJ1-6	CASRTGSSYNSPLHF
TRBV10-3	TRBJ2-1	CAISYRDRGVPEQFF
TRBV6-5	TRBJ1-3	CASSDDGAYGNTIYF
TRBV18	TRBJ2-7	CASSPPDREYEQYF
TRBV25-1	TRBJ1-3	CASSEYPKASGNTIYF
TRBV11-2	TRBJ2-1	CASSLQGYTWNEQFF
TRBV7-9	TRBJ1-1	CASSFWATNTEAFF
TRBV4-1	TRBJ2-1	CASSQSSYNEQFF
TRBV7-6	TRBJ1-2	CASRLTVLDGYTF
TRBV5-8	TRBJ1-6	CASSPPEGGTGPPHLHF
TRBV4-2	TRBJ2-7	CASSRGTSRYEQYF
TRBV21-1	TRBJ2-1	CASPTEQFF
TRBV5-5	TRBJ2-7	CASSLLVTYEQYF
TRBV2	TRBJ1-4	CATLDWNKLFF
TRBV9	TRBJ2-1	CASSSTGRRSYNEQFF
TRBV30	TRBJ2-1	CAWSGGSSYNEQFF
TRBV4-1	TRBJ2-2	CASSPASSGANRELFF
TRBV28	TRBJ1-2	CASSSEVLGQLNYGYTF
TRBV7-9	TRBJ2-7	CASKSGPSGSHEQYF
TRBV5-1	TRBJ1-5	CASSLGEGRYQPQHF
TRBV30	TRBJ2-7	CAREGSSSYEQYF
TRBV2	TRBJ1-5	CASREIPSPEQPQHF
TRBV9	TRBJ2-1	CASSVSGSGANEQFF
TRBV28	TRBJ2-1	CASSLMGLAPTDEQFF
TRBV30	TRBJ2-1	CARSGGEQFF
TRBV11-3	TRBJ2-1	CASSRDSSIAWDNEQFF
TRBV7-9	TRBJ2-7	CASSLVRGGYEQYF
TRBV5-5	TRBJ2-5	CASSRARIQETQYF
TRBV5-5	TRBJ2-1	CASSLIGNEQFF
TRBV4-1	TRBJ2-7	CASSQGREQYF
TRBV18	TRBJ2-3	CASSPPREGPRDTQYF
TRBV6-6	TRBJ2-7	CASSYSLGGGLDF
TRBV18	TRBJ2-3	CASSPRREGTDTQYF
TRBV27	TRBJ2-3	CASSLFFTDTQYF
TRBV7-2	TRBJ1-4	CASSGDRENEKLFF
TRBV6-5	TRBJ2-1	CASSPDSVSYNEQFF
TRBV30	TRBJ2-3	CAWSVTSTDTQYF